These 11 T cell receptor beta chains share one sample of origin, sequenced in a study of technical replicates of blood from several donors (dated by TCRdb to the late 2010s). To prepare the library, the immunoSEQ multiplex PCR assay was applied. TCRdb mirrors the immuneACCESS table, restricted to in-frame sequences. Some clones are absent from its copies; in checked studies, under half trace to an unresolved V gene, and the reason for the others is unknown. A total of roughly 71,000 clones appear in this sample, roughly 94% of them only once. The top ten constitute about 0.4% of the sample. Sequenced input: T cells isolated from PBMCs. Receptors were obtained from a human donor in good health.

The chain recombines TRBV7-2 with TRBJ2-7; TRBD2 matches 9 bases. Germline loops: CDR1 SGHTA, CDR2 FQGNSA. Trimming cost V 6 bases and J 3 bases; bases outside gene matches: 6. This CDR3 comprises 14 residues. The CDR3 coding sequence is TGTGCCAGCAGTTCACTAGCGGGCTACTACGAGCAGTACTTC. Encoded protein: CASSSLAGYYEQYF.

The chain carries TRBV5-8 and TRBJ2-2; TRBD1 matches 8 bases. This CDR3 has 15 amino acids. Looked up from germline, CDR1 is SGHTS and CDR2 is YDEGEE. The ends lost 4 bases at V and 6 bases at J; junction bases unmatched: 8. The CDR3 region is CASSIGTGVPGELFF. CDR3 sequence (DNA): TGTGCCAGCAGCATCGGGACAGGTGTCCCCGGGGAGCTGTTTTTT.

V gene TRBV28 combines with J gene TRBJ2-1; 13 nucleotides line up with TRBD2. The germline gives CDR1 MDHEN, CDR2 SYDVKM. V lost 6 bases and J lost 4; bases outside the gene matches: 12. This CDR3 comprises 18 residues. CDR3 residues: CASRTTGLAGALYNEQFF. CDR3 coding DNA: TGTGCCAGCAGGACTACTGGACTAGCGGGAGCCCTTTACAATGAGCAGTTCTTC.

DNA for the CDR3: TGTGCCAGTACTTCCGGGACTAGTAACGTAGAGACCCAGTACTTC. Its translation is CASTSGTSNVETQYF. The chain employs TRBV19 and TRBJ2-5; TRBD2 agrees at 8 bases. Germline lookup yields CDR1 LNHDA and CDR2 SQIVND (reference sequence). The CDR3 consists of 15 residues. V lost 7 bases and J lost 4; bases outside the gene matches: 11.

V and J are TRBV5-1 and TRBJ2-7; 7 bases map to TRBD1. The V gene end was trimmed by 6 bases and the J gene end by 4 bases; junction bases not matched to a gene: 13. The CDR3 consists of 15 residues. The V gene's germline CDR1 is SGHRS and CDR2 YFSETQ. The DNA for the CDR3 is TGCGCCAGCAAGGCCCAAGGGGGCGAGGGTTACGAGCAGTACTTC. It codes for CASKAQGGEGYEQYF.

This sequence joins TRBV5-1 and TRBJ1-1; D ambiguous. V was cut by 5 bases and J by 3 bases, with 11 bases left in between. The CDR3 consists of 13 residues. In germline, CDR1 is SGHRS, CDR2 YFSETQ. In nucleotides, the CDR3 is TGCGCCAGCAGGTCCGGGTTCCACACTGAAGCTTTCTTT. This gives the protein CASRSGFHTEAFF.

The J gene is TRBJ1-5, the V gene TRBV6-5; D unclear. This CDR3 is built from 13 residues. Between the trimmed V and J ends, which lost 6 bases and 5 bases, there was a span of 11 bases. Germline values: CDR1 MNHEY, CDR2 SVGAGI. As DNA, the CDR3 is TGTGCCAGCAGCCCCCAGAGGGATCAGCCCCAGCATTTT. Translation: CASSPQRDQPQHF.

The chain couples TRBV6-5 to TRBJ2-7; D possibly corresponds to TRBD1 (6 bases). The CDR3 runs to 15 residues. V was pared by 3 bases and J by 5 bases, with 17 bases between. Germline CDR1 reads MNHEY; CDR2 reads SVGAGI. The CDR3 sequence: CASSYHQGIVNEQYF. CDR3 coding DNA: TGTGCCAGCAGTTATCATCAGGGGATTGTCAACGAGCAGTACTTC.

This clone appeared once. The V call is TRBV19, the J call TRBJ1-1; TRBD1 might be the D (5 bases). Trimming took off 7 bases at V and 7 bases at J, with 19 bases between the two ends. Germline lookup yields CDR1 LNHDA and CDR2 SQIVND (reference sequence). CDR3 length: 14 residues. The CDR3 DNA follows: TGTGCCAGTAAGGTGATAGGGTCGGGGGGTGAAGCTTTCTTT. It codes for CASKVIGSGGEAFF.

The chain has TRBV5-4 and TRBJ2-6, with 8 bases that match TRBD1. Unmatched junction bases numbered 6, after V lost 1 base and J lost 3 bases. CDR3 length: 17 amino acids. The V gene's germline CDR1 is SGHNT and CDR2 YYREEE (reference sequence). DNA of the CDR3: TGTGCCAGCAGCTTGCGACAGGGGTTAGGTGGGGCCAACGTCCTGACTTTC. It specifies CASSLRQGLGGANVLTF.

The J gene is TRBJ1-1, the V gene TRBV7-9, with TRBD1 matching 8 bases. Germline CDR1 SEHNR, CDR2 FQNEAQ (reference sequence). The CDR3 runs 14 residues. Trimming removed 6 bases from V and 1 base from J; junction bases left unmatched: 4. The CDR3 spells CASSPDRGNTEAFF. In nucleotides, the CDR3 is TGTGCCAGCAGTCCCGACAGGGGGAACACTGAAGCTTTCTTT. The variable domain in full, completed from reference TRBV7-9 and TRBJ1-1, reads DTGVSQNPRHKITKRGQNVTFRCDPISEHNRLYWYRQTLGQGPEFLTYFQNEAQLEKSRLLSDRFSAERPKGSFSTLEIQRTEQGDSAMYLCASSPDRGNTEAFFGQGTRLTVV.